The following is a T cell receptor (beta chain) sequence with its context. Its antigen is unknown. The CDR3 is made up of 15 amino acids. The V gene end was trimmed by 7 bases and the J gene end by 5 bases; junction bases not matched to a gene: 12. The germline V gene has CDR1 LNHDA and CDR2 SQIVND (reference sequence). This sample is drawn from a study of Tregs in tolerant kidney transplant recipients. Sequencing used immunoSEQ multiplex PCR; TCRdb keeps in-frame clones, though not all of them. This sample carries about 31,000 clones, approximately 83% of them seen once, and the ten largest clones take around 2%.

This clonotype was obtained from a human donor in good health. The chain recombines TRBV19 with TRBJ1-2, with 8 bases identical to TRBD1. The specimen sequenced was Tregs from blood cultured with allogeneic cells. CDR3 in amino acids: CASTNPTTGEYGYTF. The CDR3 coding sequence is TGTGCCAGTACCAATCCAACGACAGGGGAGTATGGCTACACCTTC.